The rows below give T cell receptor beta chains drawn from one sample of a study of sequential checkpoint blockade in melanoma. The repertoire was sequenced with immunoSEQ multiplex PCR; TCRdb's copy has only in-frame clones and lacks some. The repertoire consists of tens of thousands of clones, with roughly 80% occurring once and the leading ten covering approximately 30%. The starting material was CD8+ T cells sorted from blood (inferred from file names), obtained from a patient given nivolumab and ipilimumab in sequence. Receptors originate from a human donor with melanoma. CDR3s include the opening cysteine and the closing phenylalanine or tryptophan. D genes are given only for firm matches. Clone size is not always given. Where it is, it says once, few, many or a class for expanded clones.

clone_size: -
j_call: TRBJ2-5
v_call: TRBV5-6
d_call: -
cdr3_aa: CASSWGSPREQYF
cdr3_nt: TGTGCCAGCAGTTGGGGAAGCCCACGGGAGCAGTACTTC

clone_size: -
j_call: TRBJ1-1
v_call: TRBV6-6
d_call: -
cdr3_aa: CASSNRGGGQNTEAFF
cdr3_nt: TGTGCCAGCAGTAACCGTGGGGGGGGACAAAACACTGAAGCTTTCTTT

clone_size: -
j_call: TRBJ1-2
v_call: TRBV11-2
d_call: -
cdr3_aa: CASSQLQGWNYGYTF
cdr3_nt: TGTGCCAGCAGCCAACTACAGGGATGGAACTATGGCTACACCTTC

clone_size: -
j_call: TRBJ2-7
v_call: TRBV28
d_call: TRBD1
cdr3_aa: CASSWGHRDRAYEQYF
cdr3_nt: TGTGCCAGCAGTTGGGGGCACCGGGACAGAGCCTACGAGCAGTACTTC

clone_size: -
j_call: TRBJ2-7
v_call: TRBV19
d_call: TRBD1
cdr3_aa: CASSIDMNRGRVQYF
cdr3_nt: TGTGCCAGTAGTATCGATATGAACAGGGGGCGGGTGCAGTACTTC

clone_size: -
j_call: TRBJ2-3
v_call: TRBV27
d_call: -
cdr3_aa: CASSLYSGAHTDTQYF
cdr3_nt: TGTGCCAGCAGTTTATACTCAGGGGCCCACACAGATACGCAGTATTTT

clone_size: -
j_call: TRBJ2-7
v_call: TRBV5-4
d_call: -
cdr3_aa: CASSPGVGGPTYEQYF
cdr3_nt: TGTGCCAGCAGCCCGGGGGTGGGCGGTCCTACCTACGAGCAGTACTTC

clone_size: once
j_call: TRBJ2-5
v_call: TRBV11-2
d_call: -
cdr3_aa: CASSLDSFEGVETQYF
cdr3_nt: TGTGCCAGCAGCTTAGACAGTTTCGAGGGAGTAGAGACCCAGTACTTC

clone_size: few
j_call: TRBJ1-6
v_call: TRBV13
d_call: -
cdr3_aa: CASTPGGGQGYNSPLHF
cdr3_nt: TGTGCCAGCACTCCCGGGGGGGGGCAGGGTTATAATTCACCCCTCCACTTT

clone_size: few
j_call: TRBJ2-2
v_call: TRBV19
d_call: -
cdr3_aa: CASDDRPANTGELFF
cdr3_nt: TGTGCCAGTGATGACAGGCCCGCGAACACCGGGGAGCTGTTTTTT

clone_size: -
j_call: TRBJ2-3
v_call: TRBV10-3
d_call: TRBD1
cdr3_aa: CAISESVGTGSTDTQYF
cdr3_nt: TGTGCCATCAGTGAGTCGGTTGGGACAGGAAGCACAGATACGCAGTATTTT